The clone carrying this T cell receptor beta chain has a count of ten or more. Antigen specificity is unknown. The data originate from a study of T cell repertoires in cytomegalovirus infection. In germline, CDR1 is SGHVS, CDR2 FQNEAQ. The CDR3 extends over 16 amino acids. The J segment lost 8 bases and the V segment lost 4 bases, leaving 12 bases of the junction unmatched. TCRdb re-called the reads through MiXCR, storing one row per CDR3 protein. The table includes about 770,000 distinct CDR3 sequences, about 28% detected once. The clonotype originates from a human donor in good health (CMV status not recorded). Some clones in this sample may be carry-over from other donors' samples. Material: cultured CD8+ T cells from PBMCs, obtained from culture after CMV antigen stimulation. This rearrangement joins TRBV7-8 to TRBJ2-1, with TRBD1 matching over 9 bases. The CDR3 region is CASSWPGGQGGDEQFF. CDR3 DNA: TGTGCCAGCAGCTGGCCGGGGGGACAGGGTGGCGATGAGCAGTTCTTC.